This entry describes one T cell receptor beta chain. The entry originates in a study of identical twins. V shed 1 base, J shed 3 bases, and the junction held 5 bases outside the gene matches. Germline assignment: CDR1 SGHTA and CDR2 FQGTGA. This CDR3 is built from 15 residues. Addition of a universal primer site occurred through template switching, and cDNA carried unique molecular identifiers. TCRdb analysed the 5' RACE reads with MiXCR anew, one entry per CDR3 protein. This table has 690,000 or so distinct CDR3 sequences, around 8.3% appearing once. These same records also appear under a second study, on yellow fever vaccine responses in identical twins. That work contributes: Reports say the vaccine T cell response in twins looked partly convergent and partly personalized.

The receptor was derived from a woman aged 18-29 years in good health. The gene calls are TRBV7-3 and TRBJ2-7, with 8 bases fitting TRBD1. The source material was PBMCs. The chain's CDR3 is CASSLKGQEGYEQYF. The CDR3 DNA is TGTGCCAGCAGCTTAAAGGGACAGGAAGGCTACGAGCAGTACTTC.